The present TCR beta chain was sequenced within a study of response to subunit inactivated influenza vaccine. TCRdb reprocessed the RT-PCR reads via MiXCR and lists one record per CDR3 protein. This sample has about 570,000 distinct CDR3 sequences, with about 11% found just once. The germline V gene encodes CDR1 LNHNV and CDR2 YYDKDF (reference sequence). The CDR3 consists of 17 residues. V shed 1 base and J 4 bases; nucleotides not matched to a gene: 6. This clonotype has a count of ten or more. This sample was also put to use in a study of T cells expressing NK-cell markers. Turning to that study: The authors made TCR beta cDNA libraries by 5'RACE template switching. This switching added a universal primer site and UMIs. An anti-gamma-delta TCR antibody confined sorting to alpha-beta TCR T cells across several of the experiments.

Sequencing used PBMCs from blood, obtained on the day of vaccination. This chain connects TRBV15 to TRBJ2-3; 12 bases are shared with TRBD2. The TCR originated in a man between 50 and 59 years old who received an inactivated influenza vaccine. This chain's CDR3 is CATSRVRLAGVSDTQYF. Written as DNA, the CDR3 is TGTGCCACCAGCAGAGTCAGACTAGCGGGAGTTTCAGATACGCAGTATTTT.